These 5 T cell receptor beta chains originate from one sample sequenced in a study of PD-1 blockade in classical Hodgkin lymphoma. The repertoire was sequenced with immunoSEQ multiplex PCR; TCRdb's copy has only in-frame clones and lacks some. Here the sample spans about 43,000 clones, around 76% being singletons. Each patient experienced a relapse that followed autologous stem cell transplantation, and brentuximab vedotin exposure varied. The input for sequencing was peripheral blood mononuclear cells (PBMCs), taken before the second cycle of nivolumab. The receptors were gathered from a human donor with classical Hodgkin lymphoma.

This clone was seen a few times. The genes are TRBV4-3 and TRBJ2-1; 7 nucleotides match TRBD1. Germline V gene data show CDR1 as LGHNA and CDR2 as YSLEER. The CDR3 runs 14 residues. J gave up 7 bases and V 0 bases, and 3 bases lay outside the gene matches. In DNA, the CDR3 is TGCGCCAGCAGCCAAGATGGGACAGAGAATGAGCAGTTCTTC. Protein product: CASSQDGTENEQFF.

This rearrangement joins TRBV9 to TRBJ2-1; TRBD2 might be the D (6 bases). V was shortened by 4 bases and J by 0 bases, with 17 bases between the two germline ends. This CDR3 comprises 17 residues. Looked up from germline, CDR1 is SGDLS and CDR2 is YYNGEE. DNA for the CDR3: TGTGCCAGCAGCACGGGGACTGGCGGCTTCTCCTACAATGAGCAGTTCTTC. Translation gives CASSTGTGGFSYNEQFF.

This clone ranks as medium-sized. The chain has TRBV29-1 and TRBJ1-2; a possible D gene is TRBD1 (5 bases). CDR3 length: 14 amino acids. Germline CDR1 reads SQVTM; CDR2 reads ANQGSEA. Trimming took off 3 bases at V and 5 bases at J, with 16 bases between the two ends. CDR3 coding DNA: TGCAGCGTTGAGGTTCAGGGACCAGAGTATGGCTACACCTTC. Its translation: CSVEVQGPEYGYTF.

This clone was observed a handful of times. The gene calls are TRBV7-6 and TRBJ1-1; D gene unclear. This CDR3 has 15 residues. The V and J ends lost 5 bases and 5 bases respectively, with 18 bases between them. Germline V gives CDR1 SGHVS, CDR2 FNYEAQ. The CDR3 sequence is CASSPMISERTEAFF. The DNA for the CDR3 is TGTGCCAGCAGCCCTATGATTTCGGAGAGAACTGAAGCTTTCTTT.

The V gene is TRBV6-5, the J gene TRBJ1-2; D gene ambiguous. Germline lookup yields CDR1 MNHEY and CDR2 SVGAGI. This CDR3 is built from 14 residues. V was pared by 4 bases and J by 4 bases, with 13 bases between. Here the CDR3 DNA reads TGTGCCAGCAGTTCGGATATAGGCGGCTATGGCTACACCTTC. Translating it yields CASSSDIGGYGYTF.